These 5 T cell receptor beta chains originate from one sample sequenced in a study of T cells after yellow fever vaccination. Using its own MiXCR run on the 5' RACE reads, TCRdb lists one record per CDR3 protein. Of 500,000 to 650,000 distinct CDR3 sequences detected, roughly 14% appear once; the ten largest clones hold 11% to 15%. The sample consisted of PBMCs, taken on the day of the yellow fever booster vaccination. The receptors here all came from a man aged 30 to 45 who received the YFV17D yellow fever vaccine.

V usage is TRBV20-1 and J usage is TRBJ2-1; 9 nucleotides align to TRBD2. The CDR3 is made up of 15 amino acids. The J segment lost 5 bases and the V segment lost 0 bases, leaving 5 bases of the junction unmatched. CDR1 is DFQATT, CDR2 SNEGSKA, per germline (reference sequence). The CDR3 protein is CSARDSGRRDNEQFF. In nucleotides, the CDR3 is TGCAGTGCTAGAGACAGCGGGAGGCGGGACAATGAGCAGTTCTTC.

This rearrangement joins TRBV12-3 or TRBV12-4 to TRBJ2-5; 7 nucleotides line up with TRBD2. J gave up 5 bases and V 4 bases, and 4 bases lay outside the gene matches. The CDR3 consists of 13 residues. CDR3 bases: TGTGCCAGCAGTTCGGGGGGAGTGGAGACCCAGTACTTC. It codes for CASSSGGVETQYF.

This CDR3 is CASSPGLVQETQYF. In nucleotides, the CDR3 is TGTGCCAGCTCACCGGGTCTGGTCCAAGAGACCCAGTACTTC. J is TRBJ2-5 and V is TRBV18; D gene ambiguous. The CDR3 is 14 residues long. V was cut by 3 bases and J by 1 base, with 9 bases left in between. The V gene's germline CDR1 is KGHSH and CDR2 LQKENI.

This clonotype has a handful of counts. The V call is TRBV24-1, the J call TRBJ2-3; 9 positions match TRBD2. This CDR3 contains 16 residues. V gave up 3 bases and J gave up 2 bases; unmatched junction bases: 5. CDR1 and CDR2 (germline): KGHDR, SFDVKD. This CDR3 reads CATSDATSGNTDTQYF. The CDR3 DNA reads TGTGCCACCAGTGATGCGACTAGCGGAAACACAGATACGCAGTATTTT.

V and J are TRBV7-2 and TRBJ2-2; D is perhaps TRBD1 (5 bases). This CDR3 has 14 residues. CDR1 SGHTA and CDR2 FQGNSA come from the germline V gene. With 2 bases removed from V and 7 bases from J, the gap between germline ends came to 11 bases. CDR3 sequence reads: CASSLKGVHGELFF. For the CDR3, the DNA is TGTGCCAGCAGCTTAAAAGGGGTTCACGGGGAGCTGTTTTTT.